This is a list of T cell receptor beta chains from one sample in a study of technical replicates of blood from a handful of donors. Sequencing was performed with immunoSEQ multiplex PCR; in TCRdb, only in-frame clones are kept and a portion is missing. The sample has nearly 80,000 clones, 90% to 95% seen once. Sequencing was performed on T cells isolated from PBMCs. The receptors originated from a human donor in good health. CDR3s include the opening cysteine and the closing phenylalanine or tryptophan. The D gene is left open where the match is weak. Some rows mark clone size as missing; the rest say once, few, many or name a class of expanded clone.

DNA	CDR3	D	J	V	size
TGCGCCAGCAGCTTCCTATCTGGGGCCAACGTCCTGACTTTC	CASSFLSGANVLTF	NA	TRBJ2-6	TRBV5-1	once
TGTGCCAGTTCTAGCGTTTTTGAGGAGACCCAGTACTTC	CASSSVFEETQYF	NA	TRBJ2-5	TRBV27	once
TGTGCCAGCAGCTTGACAGGGGCCAACACTGAAGCTTTCTTT	CASSLTGANTEAFF	TRBD1	TRBJ1-1	TRBV5-8	NA
TGCGCCAGCAGCTTGACAGAGGGGGCCACTGAAGCTTTCTTT	CASSLTEGATEAFF	TRBD1	TRBJ1-1	TRBV5-1	NA
TGTGCCAGCAGTGACTCGGGGACAGCAGGGCAGCCCCAGCATTTT	CASSDSGTAGQPQHF	TRBD1	TRBJ1-5	TRBV6-4	NA
TGCAGCGTTGAAGGGGCCTCCGGGACAGGGCTATATGGCTACACCTTC	CSVEGASGTGLYGYTF	TRBD1	TRBJ1-2	TRBV29-1	NA
TGCGCCAGCAGCCAACTAGCTAGCGGGAGGTTTCGCACAGATACGCAGTATTTT	CASSQLASGRFRTDTQYF	TRBD2	TRBJ2-3	TRBV4-3	NA
TGTGCCAGCAGTGACGACAGGGCAGGACCAACATCCTACGAGCAGTACTTC	CASSDDRAGPTSYEQYF	TRBD1	TRBJ2-7	TRBV6-1	NA
TGCAGCGTTGAGACAGGGGGAATTCCTAGCACAGATACGCAGTATTTT	CSVETGGIPSTDTQYF	TRBD1	TRBJ2-3	TRBV29-1	NA
TGTGCCAGCAGTCCTATTAGCGGGAGGGCCAATGAGCAGTACTTC	CASSPISGRANEQYF	TRBD2	TRBJ2-7	TRBV27	NA
TGTGCCAGCAGCCCGACAGGGTTAGAGACCCAGTACTTC	CASSPTGLETQYF	TRBD1	TRBJ2-5	TRBV9	NA
TGTGCCAGCAGCCTAGGGTCCGGTGCCGGGGCCAACGTCCTGACTTTC	CASSLGSGAGANVLTF	NA	TRBJ2-6	TRBV7-2	NA
TGCGCCAGCAGCCAACCGGGACAGGCCTACGAGCAGTACTTC	CASSQPGQAYEQYF	TRBD1	TRBJ2-7	TRBV5-1	NA
TGTGCCAGCAGTTACGCTAGCGGGAGCTCGTACGAGCAGTACTTC	CASSYASGSSYEQYF	TRBD2	TRBJ2-7	TRBV6-5	once
TGTGCCAGCAGCCCAGTAGCGGTGGGTGCAGATACGCAGTATTTT	CASSPVAVGADTQYF	NA	TRBJ2-3	TRBV4-2	NA
TGTGCCAGCAGCAAAACCACAGGGTCGGATACGCAGTATTTT	CASSKTTGSDTQYF	NA	TRBJ2-3	TRBV7-2	NA
TGTGCCAGCACCCCAAGGGACAGCTATGGCTACGAGCAGTACTTC	CASTPRDSYGYEQYF	TRBD1	TRBJ2-7	TRBV11-3	NA
TGCGCCAGCAGCTTGGCCCCAGGGGCGAGGGGAAACACCATATATTTT	CASSLAPGARGNTIYF	NA	TRBJ1-3	TRBV5-1	NA
TGTGCCAGCAGCTTGTCCGGTACTCCGGGGAGGGAGACCCAGTACTTC	CASSLSGTPGRETQYF	NA	TRBJ2-5	TRBV7-9	once
TGTGCCAGCAGTTTAACAGGGAGGGATCAGCCCCAGCATTTT	CASSLTGRDQPQHF	NA	TRBJ1-5	TRBV27	few
TGTGCCAGCAGCTTAAAGGGCGGGGGATCTTCGTTAGATACGCAGTATTTT	CASSLKGGGSSLDTQYF	TRBD2	TRBJ2-3	TRBV7-9	NA
TGCGCCAGCAGCTTGGTCGGGGTAGGGGGAAACGAGCAGTACTTC	CASSLVGVGGNEQYF	NA	TRBJ2-7	TRBV5-1	NA
TGTGCCAGCAGCCCGGGGGGTAGAGGGGGCCAGCATTTT	CASSPGGRGGQHF	NA	TRBJ1-5	TRBV7-9	NA
TGTGCCAGCAGCTTGTCCCCAGGGGCGTTCGATGAGCAGTTCTTC	CASSLSPGAFDEQFF	NA	TRBJ2-1	TRBV7-2	NA
TGCAGCGTTGCCTCCGGGACAGGGGGTTGGGGAAATGAGCAGTTCTTC	CSVASGTGGWGNEQFF	TRBD1	TRBJ2-1	TRBV29-1	NA
TGTGCCAGTAGTAGTTTGGGGGCCTTAACCGGGGAGCTGTTTTTT	CASSSLGALTGELFF	NA	TRBJ2-2	TRBV19	NA
TGTGCCAGCAGTGAGACACGAACTGAAGCTTTCTTT	CASSETRTEAFF	NA	TRBJ1-1	TRBV28	NA
TGTGCCAGCAGCGTCGGACTAGCGGGAGACCTTGAGCAGTTCTTC	CASSVGLAGDLEQFF	TRBD2	TRBJ2-1	TRBV9	NA
TGTGCCAGCAGCCAAGGGTTGGGGGGCTCTGGAAACACCATATATTTT	CASSQGLGGSGNTIYF	NA	TRBJ1-3	TRBV4-2	NA
TGTGCCAGCAGCTTAGATGGGGCCTTCGCGGCTTTCTTT	CASSLDGAFAAFF	NA	TRBJ1-1	TRBV11-2	NA
TGTGCCAGCTGTCTCCGGGACAGGAACACTGAAGCTTTCTTT	CASCLRDRNTEAFF	TRBD1	TRBJ1-1	TRBV6-1	NA
TGTGCCAGCAGCGTCGACAGGGACCACGAGCAGTACTTC	CASSVDRDHEQYF	TRBD1	TRBJ2-7	TRBV11-2	NA
TGTGCCAGCAGAGCCTTTTGGGGACGTGGACAGGAACTGTTTTTT	CASRAFWGRGQELFF	TRBD1	TRBJ1-4	TRBV28	NA
TGTGCCACCAGCAGATCTGACAGGGAGACCCAGTACTTC	CATSRSDRETQYF	NA	TRBJ2-5	TRBV15	NA
TGTGCCAGCGGCGGACTAGCGGGACGTCGCTACGAGCAGTACTTC	CASGGLAGRRYEQYF	TRBD2	TRBJ2-7	TRBV27	few
TGTGCCAGCAGTTACTCTAACGGTGACTACGAGCAGTACTTC	CASSYSNGDYEQYF	NA	TRBJ2-7	TRBV6-5	NA
TGCACCAAGCGGACCAGCGGGAGCTCGGGCTACGAGCAGTACTTC	CTKRTSGSSGYEQYF	NA	TRBJ2-7	TRBV1	NA
TGTGCCAGCAGCTTGGGTGGGACACTCAATGAGCAGTTCTTC	CASSLGGTLNEQFF	NA	TRBJ2-1	TRBV5-4	NA
TGTGCCACCAGGCCCAGGGGGGAAGGAAACACCATATATTTT	CATRPRGEGNTIYF	TRBD1	TRBJ1-3	TRBV15	NA
TGTGCCAGCAGTTTATCCAGGGTCTATGGCTACACCTTC	CASSLSRVYGYTF	NA	TRBJ1-2	TRBV28	NA